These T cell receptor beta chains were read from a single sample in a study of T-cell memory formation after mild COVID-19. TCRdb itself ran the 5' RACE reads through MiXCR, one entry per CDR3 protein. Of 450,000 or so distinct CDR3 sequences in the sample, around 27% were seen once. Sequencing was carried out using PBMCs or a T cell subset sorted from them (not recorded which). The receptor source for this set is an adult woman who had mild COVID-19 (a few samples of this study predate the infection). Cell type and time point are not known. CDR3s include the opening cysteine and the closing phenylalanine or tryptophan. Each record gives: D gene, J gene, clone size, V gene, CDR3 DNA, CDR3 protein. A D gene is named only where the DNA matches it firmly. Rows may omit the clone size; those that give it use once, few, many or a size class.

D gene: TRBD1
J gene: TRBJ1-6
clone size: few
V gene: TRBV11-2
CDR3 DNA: TGTGCCAGCAGCTTAGCCACCGGGACAGGGGTACTCCTCCACTTT
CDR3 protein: CASSLATGTGVLLHF

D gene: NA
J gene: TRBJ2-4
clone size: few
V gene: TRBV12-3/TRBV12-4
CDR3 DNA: TGTGCCAGCAGCCGGCGAGGGCCAGCCGCCGGAAGGGACATTCAGTACTTC
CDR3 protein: CASSRRGPAAGRDIQYF

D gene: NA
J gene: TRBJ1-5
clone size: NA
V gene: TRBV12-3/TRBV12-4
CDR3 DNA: TGTGCCAGCAGCCTGGGGATTCGGAATCAGCCCCAGCATTTT
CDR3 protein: CASSLGIRNQPQHF

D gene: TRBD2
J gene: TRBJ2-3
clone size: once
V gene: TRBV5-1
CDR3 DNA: TGCGCCAGCAGCTGGCCTAGCGGGGGTGCTAGCACAGATACGCAGTATTTT
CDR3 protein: CASSWPSGGASTDTQYF

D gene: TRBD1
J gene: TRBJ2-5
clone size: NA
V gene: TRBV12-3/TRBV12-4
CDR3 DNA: TGTGCCACAGCCGGGACAGGGACTGTAGAGACCCAGTACTTC
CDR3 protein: CATAGTGTVETQYF

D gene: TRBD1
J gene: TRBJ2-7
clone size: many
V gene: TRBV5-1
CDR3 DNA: TGCGCCAGCAGAGAGACAGGGGGTGGCGGAGCCTACGAGCAGTACTTC
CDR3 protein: CASRETGGGGAYEQYF

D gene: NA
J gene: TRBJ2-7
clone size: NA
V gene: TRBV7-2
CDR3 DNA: TGTGCCAGCAGCTTTGGAGTAGTGAGGGGAAGGAGCTCCTACGAGCAGTACTTC
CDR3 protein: CASSFGVVRGRSSYEQYF

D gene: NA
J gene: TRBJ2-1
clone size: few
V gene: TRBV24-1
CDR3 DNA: TGTGCCACCAGTGATTCCCGGGAGTTCTACAATGAGCAGTTCTTC
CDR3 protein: CATSDSREFYNEQFF

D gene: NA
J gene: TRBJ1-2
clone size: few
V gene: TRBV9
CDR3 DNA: TGTGCCAGCAGCGTTACAGGGTCTTTAGTTAACTATGGCTACACCTTC
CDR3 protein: CASSVTGSLVNYGYTF

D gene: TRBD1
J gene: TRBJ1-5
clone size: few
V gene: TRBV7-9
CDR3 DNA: TGTGCCAGCAGCCTCGACAGGGAGAGCTATCAGCCCCAGCATTTT
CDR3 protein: CASSLDRESYQPQHF

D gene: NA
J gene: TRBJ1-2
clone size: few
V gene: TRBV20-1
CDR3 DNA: TGCAGTGCTAAGGGACAAGGCGGCTACACCTTC
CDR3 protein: CSAKGQGGYTF

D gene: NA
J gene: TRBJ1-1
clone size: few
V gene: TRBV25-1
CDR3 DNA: TGTGCCAGCAGTGAATTGGGGGCTAGGACTGAAGCTTTCTTT
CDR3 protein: CASSELGARTEAFF

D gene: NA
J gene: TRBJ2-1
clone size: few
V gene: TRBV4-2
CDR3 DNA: TGTGCCAGCAGCCTACCCTTCGGTGGGAATCCCACTGGTAATGAGCAGTTCTTC
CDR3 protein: CASSLPFGGNPTGNEQFF

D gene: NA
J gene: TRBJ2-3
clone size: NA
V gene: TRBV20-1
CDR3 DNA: TGCAGTGCTAGAGGTACCAGTTATACAGATACGCAGTATTTT
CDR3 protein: CSARGTSYTDTQYF

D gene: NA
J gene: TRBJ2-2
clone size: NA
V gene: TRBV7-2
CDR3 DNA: TGTGCCAGCAGCTATGAGGGAAGGAACACCGGGGAGCTGTTTTTT
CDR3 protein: CASSYEGRNTGELFF

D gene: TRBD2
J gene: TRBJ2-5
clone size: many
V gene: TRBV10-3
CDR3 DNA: TGTGCCATCTCTCCTAGCGGCAGAGAGACCCAGTACTTC
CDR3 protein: CAISPSGRETQYF

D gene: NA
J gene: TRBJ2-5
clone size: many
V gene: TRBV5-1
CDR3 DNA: TGCGCCAGCAGCGGAGAAGAGACCCAGTACTTC
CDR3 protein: CASSGEETQYF

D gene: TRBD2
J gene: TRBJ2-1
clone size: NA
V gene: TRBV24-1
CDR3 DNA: TGTGCCACCAGTGTTACTAGCGTGGGTGAGCAGTTCTTC
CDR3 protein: CATSVTSVGEQFF